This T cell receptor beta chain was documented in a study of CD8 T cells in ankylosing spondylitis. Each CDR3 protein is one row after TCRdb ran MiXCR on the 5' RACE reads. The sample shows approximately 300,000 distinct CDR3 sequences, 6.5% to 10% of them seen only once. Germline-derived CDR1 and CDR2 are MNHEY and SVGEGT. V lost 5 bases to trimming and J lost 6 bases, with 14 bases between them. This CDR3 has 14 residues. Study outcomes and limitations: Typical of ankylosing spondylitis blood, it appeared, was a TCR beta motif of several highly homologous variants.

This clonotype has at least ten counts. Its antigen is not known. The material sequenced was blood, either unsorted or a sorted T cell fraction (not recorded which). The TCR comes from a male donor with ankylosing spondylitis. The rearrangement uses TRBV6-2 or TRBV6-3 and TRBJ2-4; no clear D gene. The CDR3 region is CASSHRATGNIQYF. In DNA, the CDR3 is TGTGCCAGCAGTCACCGGGCTACCGGAAACATTCAGTACTTC.